The rows below give T cell receptor beta chains drawn from one sample of a study of CD8 T cells in Susac syndrome. TCRdb used MiXCR to reprocess the immunoSEQ multiplex PCR reads, holding one entry per CDR3 protein. The table shows some 150,000 distinct CDR3 sequences, with about 94% occurring only once. The sample consisted of CD8+ T cells from PBMCs. These receptors all stem from a human donor with multiple sclerosis. Each CDR3 is given with its conserved first and last residue. A D gene is named only where the DNA matches it firmly. Clone sizes are given selectively: once, few, many, or a class where the clone is expanded.

size | D | J | V | CDR3 | DNA
. | . | TRBJ1-2 | TRBV15 | CATSRGYGYTF | TGTGCCACCAGCAGAGGTTATGGCTACACCTTC
. | . | TRBJ1-2 | TRBV9 | CASRADYYGYTF | TGTGCCAGCAGGGCGGACTACTATGGCTACACCTTC
. | . | TRBJ1-1 | TRBV7-2 | CASSLEENTEAFF | TGTGCCAGCAGCTTGGAGGAGAACACTGAAGCTTTCTTT
once | . | TRBJ2-7 | TRBV15 | CATSTRESSYEQYF | TGTGCCACCAGCACCCGAGAAAGTAGTTACGAGCAGTACTTC
. | . | TRBJ2-7 | TRBV12-3/TRBV12-4 | CASSFRASYEQYF | TGTGCCAGCAGTTTTAGAGCCTCCTACGAGCAGTACTTC
once | . | TRBJ1-1 | TRBV5-1 | CASKLSPTIEAFF | TGCGCCAGCAAATTAAGCCCTACGATCGAAGCTTTCTTT
once | . | TRBJ2-7 | TRBV30 | CAWSHYEQYF | TGTGCCTGGAGTCACTACGAGCAGTACTTC
. | . | TRBJ1-2 | TRBV25-1 | CASSEIYAARYGYTF | TGTGCCAGCAGTGAAATATACGCAGCCCGCTATGGCTACACCTTC
. | TRBD2 | TRBJ2-7 | TRBV27 | CASREGTSGGHSYEQYF | TGTGCCAGCAGGGAGGGGACTAGCGGGGGGCACTCCTACGAGCAGTACTTC
. | . | TRBJ1-2 | TRBV25-1 | CASYREGGYTF | TGTGCCAGCTACAGGGAAGGCGGCTACACCTTC
once | TRBD2 | TRBJ2-7 | TRBV27 | CASTHPGGAGFNEQYF | TGTGCCAGCACCCATCCGGGGGGGGCAGGTTTTAACGAGCAGTACTTC
. | . | TRBJ2-1 | TRBV14 | CASSQDSVSRGQFF | TGTGCCAGCAGCCAAGATTCTGTAAGCAGAGGGCAGTTCTTC
. | . | TRBJ2-7 | TRBV15 | CATSRHPLVNEQYF | TGTGCCACCAGCAGGCACCCCCTTGTGAACGAGCAGTACTTC
. | . | TRBJ2-6 | TRBV27 | CASSLLQANLAGANVLTF | TGTGCCAGCAGTTTATTACAGGCTAATTTAGCTGGGGCCAACGTCCTGACTTTC
. | TRBD1 | TRBJ1-4 | TRBV12-3/TRBV12-4 | CASSVRQGWEKLFF | TGTGCCAGCAGTGTACGACAGGGTTGGGAAAAACTGTTTTTT
once | . | TRBJ2-1 | TRBV13 | CASSERTSSYNEQFF | TGTGCCAGCAGCGAGCGGACGAGCTCCTACAATGAGCAGTTCTTC
. | TRBD1 | TRBJ1-2 | TRBV29-1 | CSVEGGGLYGYTF | TGCAGCGTCGAAGGGGGCGGACTCTATGGCTACACCTTC
. | . | TRBJ1-1 | TRBV29-1 | CSVEVDRRNTEAFF | TGCAGCGTTGAAGTGGACAGACGGAACACTGAAGCTTTCTTT
. | TRBD1 | TRBJ1-2 | TRBV30 | CAWIGQGANGYTF | TGTGCCTGGATAGGGCAGGGGGCGAACGGCTACACCTTC
. | . | TRBJ2-7 | TRBV13 | CASSVTGTYEQYF | TGTGCCAGCAGCGTAACCGGGACCTACGAGCAGTACTTC
. | . | TRBJ2-3 | TRBV9 | CASSVGGRAQDTQYF | TGTGCCAGCAGCGTAGGGGGCAGGGCACAAGATACGCAGTATTTT
. | . | TRBJ2-3 | TRBV7-9 | CATGDRSGDTQYF | TGTGCCACCGGAGACAGGTCCGGAGATACGCAGTATTTT
. | . | TRBJ1-1 | TRBV10-3 | CAISAGSEAFF | TGTGCCATCAGTGCAGGGTCTGAAGCTTTCTTT